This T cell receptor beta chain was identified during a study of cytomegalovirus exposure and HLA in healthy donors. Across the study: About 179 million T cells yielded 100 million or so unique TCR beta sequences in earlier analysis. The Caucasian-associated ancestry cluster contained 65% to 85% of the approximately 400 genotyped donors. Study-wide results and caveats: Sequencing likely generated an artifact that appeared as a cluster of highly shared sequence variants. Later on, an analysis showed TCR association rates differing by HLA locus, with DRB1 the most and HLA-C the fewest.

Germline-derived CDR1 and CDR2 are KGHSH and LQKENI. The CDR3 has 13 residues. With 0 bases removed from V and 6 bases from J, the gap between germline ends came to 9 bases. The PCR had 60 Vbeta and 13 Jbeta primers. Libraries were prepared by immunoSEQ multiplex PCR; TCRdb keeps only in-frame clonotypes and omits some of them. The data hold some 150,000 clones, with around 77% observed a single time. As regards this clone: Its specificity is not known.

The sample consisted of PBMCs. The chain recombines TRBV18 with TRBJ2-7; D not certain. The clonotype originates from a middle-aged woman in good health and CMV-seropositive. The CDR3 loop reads CASSPPGGVEQYF. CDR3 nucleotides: TGTGCCAGCTCACCACCCGGCGGTGTCGAGCAGTACTTC.